Sequencing of this TCR beta chain was carried out in a study of blood T cell repertoires in COVID-19. Generated by immunoSEQ multiplex PCR, the TCRdb table keeps only in-frame clones and is missing some. The sample contains 250,000 to 300,000 clones, 86% of which appear only once. Germline lookup yields CDR1 MNHEY and CDR2 SVGAGI. The CDR3 contains 13 residues. V lost 6 bases and J lost 4, with 11 bases in between. This chain connects TRBV6-5 to TRBJ2-3, with a tentative D call TRBD2 (6 bases). This clonotype was obtained from a woman in her twenties or thirties with active or convalescent COVID-19. The sample taken for sequencing was peripheral blood. CDR3: CASRNRGADTQYF. The CDR3 DNA reads TGTGCCAGCAGAAATCGCGGGGCAGATACGCAGTATTTT.